A selection of T cell receptor beta chains follows, all from one sample in a study of cytomegalovirus exposure and HLA in healthy donors. Sequencing used immunoSEQ multiplex PCR; TCRdb keeps in-frame clones, though not all of them. In the table there are roughly 100,000 clones, less than 10% of which are singletons. The specimen was PBMCs. Receptors originate from a man in his fifties in good health and CMV-seropositive. Both conserved end residues are part of each CDR3. The order of the fields is CDR3 length, clone size, V gene, J gene, D gene, CDR3 DNA, CDR3 protein. A D gene is named only where the DNA matches it firmly. Clone size is stated in some rows and not others, as once, few, many or a class when expanded.

12,few,TRBV27,TRBJ2-7,NA,TGTGCCAGCAGTGGGAGCTCCTACGAGCAGTACTTC,CASSGSSYEQYF
15,few,TRBV7-3,TRBJ2-1,NA,TGTGCCAGCAGCCCGGACTCCTCCACCTACAATGAGCAGTTCTTC,CASSPDSSTYNEQFF
14,NA,TRBV11-2,TRBJ1-2,TRBD1,TGTGCCAGCAGCTTAGGGCAGGGGGGCTATGGCTACACCTTC,CASSLGQGGYGYTF
15,few,TRBV19,TRBJ1-5,TRBD1,TGTGCCAGTAGCAGACAGGGGCTGAGCAATCAGCCCCAGCATTTT,CASSRQGLSNQPQHF
14,few,TRBV19,TRBJ2-2,TRBD2,TGTGCCAGTAGCCGGGGGGGAAACACCGGGGAGCTGTTTTTT,CASSRGGNTGELFF
15,NA,TRBV4-3,TRBJ2-3,TRBD1,TGCGCCAGCAGCCTTACAGGGGCCCCCACAGATACGCAGTATTTT,CASSLTGAPTDTQYF
16,NA,TRBV28,TRBJ2-5,TRBD1,TGTGCCAGCAGTTCTTCCGGGACAGGGTCTCGCGAGACCCAGTACTTC,CASSSSGTGSRETQYF
14,NA,TRBV19,TRBJ2-7,NA,TGTGCCAGTAGCCACCGGGGGGCTCGCTACGAGCAGTACTTC,CASSHRGARYEQYF
15,few,TRBV5-1,TRBJ2-1,TRBD1,TGCGCCAGCAGCTTGCCGGGACAGGGGAAGAATGAGCAGTTCTTC,CASSLPGQGKNEQFF
13,few,TRBV6-5,TRBJ1-1,NA,TGTGCCAGCAGTTACTCGAGTACAGGGGAAGCTTTCTTT,CASSYSSTGEAFF
13,few,TRBV14,TRBJ2-7,NA,TGTGCCAGCAGCCTGACAGATTACTACGAGCAGTACTTC,CASSLTDYYEQYF
13,NA,TRBV2,TRBJ2-1,TRBD1,TGTGCCAGCAGCGGGACAGGCCATAATGAGCAGTTCTTC,CASSGTGHNEQFF
16,NA,TRBV9,TRBJ2-1,NA,TGTGCCAGCAGCGTAGGGGACCGGGGGTCCTACAATGAGCAGTTCTTC,CASSVGDRGSYNEQFF
13,NA,TRBV5-4,TRBJ2-5,TRBD2,TGTGCCAGCAGCAGGGACTATGAAGGGACCCAGTACTTC,CASSRDYEGTQYF
12,NA,TRBV6-6,TRBJ1-1,NA,TGTGCCAGCAGTTACGTGGGCCCCGAAGCTTTCTTT,CASSYVGPEAFF
13,many,TRBV10-2,TRBJ2-7,NA,TGCGCCAGCAGTGGGTCGGGCTTGGGCGAGCAGTACTTC,CASSGSGLGEQYF
15,NA,TRBV13,TRBJ2-2,NA,TGTGCCAGCAGCTTAGTCCTAGCGAACACCGGGGAGCTGTTTTTT,CASSLVLANTGELFF
15,NA,TRBV11-2,TRBJ1-1,TRBD1,TGTGCCAGCAGCATCACCGGGACAGGGGAGACTGAAGCTTTCTTT,CASSITGTGETEAFF
15,few,TRBV13,TRBJ1-1,NA,TGTGCCAGCAGCTATAATCAGGGGATGAACACTGAAGCTTTCTTT,CASSYNQGMNTEAFF
16,few,TRBV15,TRBJ2-3,TRBD1,TGTGCCACCAGCGGGAGACAGGGGATCGTCACAGATACGCAGTATTTT,CATSGRQGIVTDTQYF
16,NA,TRBV19,TRBJ2-2,NA,TGTGCCAGTAGTATCTCGTCTCGGAGTAACACCGGGGAGCTGTTTTTT,CASSISSRSNTGELFF
12,NA,TRBV29-1,TRBJ2-7,NA,TGCAGCGTTGATGAGGGGGTCCACGAGCAGTACTTC,CSVDEGVHEQYF
18,NA,TRBV7-3,TRBJ1-4,NA,TGTGCCAGCAGCTCCCAAGCCAGGGGCGAGGGGACTAATGAAAAACTGTTTTTT,CASSSQARGEGTNEKLFF
12,few,TRBV19,TRBJ1-2,NA,TGTGCCAGTATCGGACAGACGAATGGCTACACCTTC,CASIGQTNGYTF
18,NA,TRBV7-2,TRBJ2-2,TRBD2,TGTGCCAGCACCAAAAGCCGACTAGCGGGAGTGCGGACCGGGGAGCTGTTTTTT,CASTKSRLAGVRTGELFF
16,NA,TRBV19,TRBJ2-5,TRBD1,TGTGCCAGTAGTGGTAACAGGGGGTTTGGTCAAGAGACCCAGTACTTC,CASSGNRGFGQETQYF
15,few,TRBV7-2,TRBJ1-5,NA,TGTGCCAGCAGCTTAGGCAACGACAGGAATCAGCCCCAGCATTTT,CASSLGNDRNQPQHF
16,few,TRBV30,TRBJ1-5,NA,TGTGCCTGGAGTGTAGGAGGCGCAAGTTCGGTACGGCCCCAGCATTTT,CAWSVGGASSVRPQHF
16,many,TRBV30,TRBJ1-3,NA,TGTGCCTGGACCAACATTCGACAGTCCTCTGGAAACACCATATATTTT,CAWTNIRQSSGNTIYF
14,NA,TRBV30,TRBJ1-4,TRBD1,TGTGCCCTGACAACCGGGACAGGCGATGAAAAACTGTTTTTT,CALTTGTGDEKLFF
16,few,TRBV27,TRBJ2-1,TRBD2,TGTGCCAGCAGTCCCAACCTTAGCGGGAGTCCTCATGAGCAGTTCTTC,CASSPNLSGSPHEQFF
12,NA,TRBV29-1,TRBJ1-2,NA,TGCAGCGTTATTGGGAGGACCTATGGCTACACCTTC,CSVIGRTYGYTF
15,NA,TRBV6-5,TRBJ1-4,NA,TGTGCCAGCAGTTACGATTCCCGGACAGATGAAAAACTGTTTTTT,CASSYDSRTDEKLFF
16,few,TRBV5-5,TRBJ1-3,NA,TGTGCCAGCAGCTTGGGGAGCACAACCTCTGGAAACACCATATATTTT,CASSLGSTTSGNTIYF
13,NA,TRBV5-1,TRBJ2-7,NA,TGCGCCAGCGGACAGCTCTCGGATTACGAGCAGTACTTC,CASGQLSDYEQYF
15,few,TRBV28,TRBJ2-7,NA,TGTGCCAGCAGTTTGAGGCAGGGGGGTAGCTACGAGCAGTACTTC,CASSLRQGGSYEQYF
14,many,TRBV10-1,TRBJ2-1,TRBD1,TGCGCCGCAGCCCGGGACAGTAATCCCAATGAGCAGTTCTTC,CAAARDSNPNEQFF
15,NA,TRBV27,TRBJ2-7,TRBD1,TGTGCCAGCAGATCTTGGACAGGGGGCGATTACGAGCAGTACTTC,CASRSWTGGDYEQYF
12,few,TRBV6-5,TRBJ2-5,NA,TGTGCCAGCAGTTCCCAGGGGGGGACCCAGTACTTC,CASSSQGGTQYF
13,NA,TRBV30,TRBJ2-1,TRBD2,TGTGCCTGGGGGACTAGAAGGGGCAATGAGCAGTTCTTC,CAWGTRRGNEQFF
13,NA,TRBV29-1,TRBJ1-5,TRBD1,TGCAGCGTCACAACAGGGGTCAATCAGCCCCAGCATTTT,CSVTTGVNQPQHF
15,NA,TRBV6-1,TRBJ2-3,TRBD1,TGTGCCACCTCGTCCCCGGACAGGGGCACAGATACGCAGTATTTT,CATSSPDRGTDTQYF
16,few,TRBV19,TRBJ2-1,TRBD2,TGTGCCAGTAGTATAGTCGGCGGGAGGGTCTACAATGAGCAGTTCTTC,CASSIVGGRVYNEQFF
12,NA,TRBV5-6,TRBJ2-1,NA,TGTGCCAGCAGCTTCGGGTACAATGAGCAGTTCTTC,CASSFGYNEQFF
15,NA,TRBV10-3,TRBJ1-6,TRBD1,TGTGCCATCAGTACCCCGGACAGGGGGCTTTCACCCCTCCACTTT,CAISTPDRGLSPLHF
14,NA,TRBV10-3,TRBJ2-7,TRBD2,TGTGCCATCACCTCCGGGACTAGGGGCTCCGCCCAGTACTTC,CAITSGTRGSAQYF